The clone carrying this T cell receptor (beta chain) was detected many times. The antigen remains unidentified. This sample was taken from a study of regulatory T cells in long-lasting Graves disease. As to time point: persistent/refractory GD, antithyroid drugs over 5 years with positive TRAb. Isolated PBMC RNA provided the starting material for the TCR library. One endocrinology department in Xi'an, China, was where patients came from. Peripheral blood, around 9 milliliters of it, was drawn into EDTA tubes. The germline V gene encodes CDR1 MDHEN and CDR2 SYDVKM. This CDR3 is built from 12 residues. The V end lost 6 bases, the J end lost 4 bases, and 10 bases lay between the germline ends. Study-wide results and limits: Newly diagnosed patients shared 850 to 1,000 public clonotypes; persistent patients shared some 2,700.

Arm-PCR with iRepertoire HTBI primers amplified the CDR3 regions for these TCR beta libraries. MiXCR was run by TCRdb on the multiplex PCR reads, yielding one entry per CDR3 protein. Among approximately 470,000 distinct CDR3 sequences listed, roughly 20% were seen once. The TCR comes from a female donor with Graves disease. This material consisted of peripheral blood mononuclear cells (PBMCs), taken when the disease was refractory, from a patient treated with antithyroid drugs. The chain couples TRBV28 to TRBJ2-7; D is ambiguous. CDR3 amino acids: CASRQRRYEQYF. CDR3 nucleotide sequence: TGTGCCAGCAGGCAAAGGAGATACGAGCAGTACTTC.